The rows below give T cell receptor beta chains drawn from one sample of a study of blood T cell repertoires in COVID-19. Method: immunoSEQ multiplex PCR; TCRdb's copy keeps in-frame clones and lacks some. The sample lists under 95,000 clones; 90% to 95% were seen once. Sequencing was carried out using peripheral blood. The receptors shown here come from a man aged 45-60 years with COVID-19, enrolled during active disease. The CDR3 runs from the conserved cysteine through the conserved F or W. Fields, in order: clone size, J gene, V gene, D gene, CDR3 protein, CDR3 DNA. D genes are given only for firm matches. Expanded clones get a size class; other rows say once, few or many, or leave the size out.

. | TRBJ1-2 | TRBV5-1 | TRBD1 | CASSLGTAIYGYTF | TGCGCCAGCAGCTTAGGGACAGCCATTTATGGCTACACCTTC
. | TRBJ2-7 | TRBV29-1 | TRBD2 | CSVEGRAGGGYEQYF | TGCAGCGTTGAAGGCCGCGCGGGAGGGGGTTACGAGCAGTACTTC
. | TRBJ2-2 | TRBV9 | TRBD1 | CASSRAGGAMTGELFF | TGTGCCAGCAGTAGGGCAGGGGGCGCCATGACCGGGGAGCTGTTTTTT
. | TRBJ2-7 | TRBV28 | TRBD2 | CASSLPGTSGYEQYF | TGTGCCAGCAGTCTTCCCGGGACTAGCGGTTACGAGCAGTACTTC
. | TRBJ1-2 | TRBV6-1 | . | CASSEALQGVYGYTF | TGTGCCAGCAGTGAAGCGCTTCAGGGCGTCTATGGCTACACCTTC
. | TRBJ1-5 | TRBV7-6 | TRBD1 | CASSLTSGQANQPQHF | TGTGCCAGCAGCTTAACTTCGGGACAGGCAAATCAGCCCCAGCATTTT
. | TRBJ1-1 | TRBV12-3/TRBV12-4 | . | CASSLGGLAEAFF | TGTGCCAGCAGTTTAGGAGGCTTGGCTGAAGCTTTCTTT
. | TRBJ1-2 | TRBV6-5 | . | CASRSLRDYGYTF | TGTGCCAGCAGAAGTTTGAGGGACTATGGCTACACCTTC
once | TRBJ2-7 | TRBV28 | TRBD1 | CASSIGQGAWEQYF | TGTGCCAGCAGTATCGGACAGGGGGCCTGGGAGCAGTACTTC
. | TRBJ2-7 | TRBV28 | TRBD2 | CASSLAAGVTYEQYF | TGTGCCAGCAGTTTGGCAGCGGGAGTGACCTACGAGCAGTACTTC
few | TRBJ2-7 | TRBV10-3 | TRBD2 | CAISESFWAASGSYEQYF | TGTGCCATCAGTGAGTCATTTTGGGCGGCTAGCGGGAGCTACGAGCAGTACTTC
. | TRBJ2-3 | TRBV27 | TRBD1 | CASSLLGQNTDTQYF | TGTGCCAGCAGTTTATTGGGACAGAACACAGATACGCAGTATTTT
. | TRBJ2-3 | TRBV5-1 | TRBD1 | CASSYTGDTDTQYF | TGCGCCAGCAGCTATACAGGGGACACAGATACGCAGTATTTT
. | TRBJ2-7 | TRBV7-2 | TRBD2 | CASSWGGTPAYEQYF | TGTGCCAGCAGCTGGGGGGGGACGCCCGCCTACGAGCAGTACTTC
. | TRBJ1-6 | TRBV6-2/TRBV6-3 | . | CASSRVQSPLHF | TGTGCCAGCAGTCGCGTCCAATCACCCCTCCACTTT
once | TRBJ1-1 | TRBV12-3/TRBV12-4 | . | CASSGQMDTEAFF | TGTGCCAGCAGTGGACAGATGGACACTGAAGCTTTCTTT
few | TRBJ1-5 | TRBV5-1 | . | CASSLAPGDPNQPQHF | TGCGCCAGCAGCTTGGCCCCAGGGGACCCCAATCAGCCCCAGCATTTT
. | TRBJ2-7 | TRBV30 | TRBD1 | CAWWDRGYEQYF | TGTGCCTGGTGGGACAGGGGGTACGAGCAGTACTTC
. | TRBJ2-6 | TRBV19 | . | CASSFSSGRAGANVLTF | TGTGCCAGTAGTTTCAGCTCCGGCAGGGCTGGGGCCAACGTCCTGACTTTC
. | TRBJ2-3 | TRBV5-4 | . | CASSPVAGTSTDTQYF | TGTGCCAGCAGCCCTGTAGCCGGGACTAGCACAGATACGCAGTATTTT
. | TRBJ1-2 | TRBV10-3 | TRBD1 | CAISGKRTATGVYGYTF | TGTGCCATCAGTGGTAAGAGAACAGCAACAGGGGTCTATGGCTACACCTTC
. | TRBJ2-2 | TRBV7-9 | . | CAQASGNTGELFF | TGTGCGCAAGCGAGTGGGAACACCGGGGAGCTGTTTTTT
. | TRBJ1-2 | TRBV18 | . | CASSPRDTTYGYTF | TGTGCCAGCTCACCAAGGGACACGACCTATGGCTACACCTTC
few | TRBJ1-6 | TRBV27 | . | CASKRVSLSSYNSPLHF | TGTGCCAGCAAGAGGGTTAGCCTGAGCTCCTATAATTCACCCCTCCACTTT
. | TRBJ2-3 | TRBV4-1 | TRBD2 | CASSRDPGLGSDTQYF | TGCGCCAGCAGCCGAGATCCGGGACTAGGCTCAGATACGCAGTATTTT
. | TRBJ1-4 | TRBV6-1 | TRBD1 | CASSERGQGLFF | TGTGCCAGCAGTGAGAGGGGACAGGGTCTGTTTTTT
. | TRBJ1-2 | TRBV3-1/TRBV3-2 | TRBD1 | CASSPLTGTGGNYGYTF | TGTGCCAGCAGCCCCTTAACCGGGACAGGTGGGAACTATGGCTACACCTTC
. | TRBJ1-3 | TRBV18 | . | CASSPQEYSGNTIYF | TGTGCCAGCTCACCGCAGGAATACTCTGGAAACACCATATATTTT